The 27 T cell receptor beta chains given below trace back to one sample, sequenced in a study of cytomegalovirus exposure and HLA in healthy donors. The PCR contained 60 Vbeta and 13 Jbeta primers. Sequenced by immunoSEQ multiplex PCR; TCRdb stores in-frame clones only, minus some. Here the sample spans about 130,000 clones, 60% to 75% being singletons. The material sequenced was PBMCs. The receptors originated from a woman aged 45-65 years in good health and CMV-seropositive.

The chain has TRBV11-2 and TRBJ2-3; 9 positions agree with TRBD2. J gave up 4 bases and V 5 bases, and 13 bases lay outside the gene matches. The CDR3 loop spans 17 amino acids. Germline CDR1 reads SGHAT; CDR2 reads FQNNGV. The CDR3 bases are TGTGCCAGCAGCATAGCGGCTAGCGGGAAGATCGCAGATACGCAGTATTTT. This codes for CASSIAASGKIADTQYF. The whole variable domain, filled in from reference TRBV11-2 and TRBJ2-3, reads EAGVAQSPRYKIIEKRQSVAFWCNPISGHATLYWYQQILGQGPKLLIQFQNNGVVDDSQLPKDRFSAERLKGVDSTLKIQPAKLEDSAVYLCASSIAASGKIADTQYFGPGTRLTVL.

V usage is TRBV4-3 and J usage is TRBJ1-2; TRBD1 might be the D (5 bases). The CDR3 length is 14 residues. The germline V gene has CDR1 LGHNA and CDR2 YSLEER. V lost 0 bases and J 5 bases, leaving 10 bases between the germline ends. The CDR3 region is CASSQDVAGYGYTF. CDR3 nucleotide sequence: TGCGCCAGCAGCCAAGATGTGGCAGGGTATGGCTACACCTTC.

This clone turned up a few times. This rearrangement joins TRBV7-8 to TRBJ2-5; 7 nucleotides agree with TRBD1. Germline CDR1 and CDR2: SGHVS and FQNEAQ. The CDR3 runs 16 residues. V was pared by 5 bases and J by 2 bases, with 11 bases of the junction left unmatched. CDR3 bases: TGTGCCAGCAGCGGAAGACAGGGTTGGCGACAAGAGACCCAGTACTTC. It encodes CASSGRQGWRQETQYF.

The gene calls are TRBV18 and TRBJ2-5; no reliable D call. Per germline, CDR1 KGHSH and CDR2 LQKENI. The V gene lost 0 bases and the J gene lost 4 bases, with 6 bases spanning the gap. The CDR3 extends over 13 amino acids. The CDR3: CASSPPGRETQYF. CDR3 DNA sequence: TGTGCCAGCTCACCACCGGGCCGAGAGACCCAGTACTTC.

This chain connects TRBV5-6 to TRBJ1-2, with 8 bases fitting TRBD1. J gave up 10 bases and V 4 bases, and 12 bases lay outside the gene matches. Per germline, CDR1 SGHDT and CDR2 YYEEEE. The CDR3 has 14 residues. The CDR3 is CASSRDRGNILYTF. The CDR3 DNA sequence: TGTGCCAGCAGCCGAGACAGGGGCAATATCCTCTACACCTTC.

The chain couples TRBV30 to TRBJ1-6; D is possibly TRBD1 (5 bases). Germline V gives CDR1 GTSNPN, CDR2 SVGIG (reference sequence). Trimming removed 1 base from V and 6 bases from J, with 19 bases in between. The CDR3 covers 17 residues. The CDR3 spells CAWSAPHGGVGNSPLHF. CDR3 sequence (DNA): TGTGCCTGGAGTGCGCCCCATGGGGGGGTCGGTAATTCACCCCTCCACTTT.

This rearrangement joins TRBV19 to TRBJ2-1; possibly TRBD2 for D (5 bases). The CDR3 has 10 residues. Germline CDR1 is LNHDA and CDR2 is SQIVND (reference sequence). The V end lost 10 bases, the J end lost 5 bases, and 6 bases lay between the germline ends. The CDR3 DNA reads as TGTGCCATCGGGGACAATGAGCAGTTCTTC. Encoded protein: CAIGDNEQFF.

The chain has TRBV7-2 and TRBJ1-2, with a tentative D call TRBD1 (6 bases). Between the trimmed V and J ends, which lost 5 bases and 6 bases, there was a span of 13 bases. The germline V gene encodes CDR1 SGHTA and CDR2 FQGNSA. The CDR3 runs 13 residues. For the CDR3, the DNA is TGTGCCAGCAGCCCCGACAGGCTAGATGGCTACACCTTC. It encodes CASSPDRLDGYTF.

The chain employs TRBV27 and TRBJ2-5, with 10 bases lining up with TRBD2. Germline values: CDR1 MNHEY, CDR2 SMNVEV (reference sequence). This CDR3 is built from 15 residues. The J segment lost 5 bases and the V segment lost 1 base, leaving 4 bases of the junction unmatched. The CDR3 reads CASSLWSGGAETQYF. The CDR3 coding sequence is TGTGCCAGCAGTTTATGGAGCGGGGGGGCCGAGACCCAGTACTTC.

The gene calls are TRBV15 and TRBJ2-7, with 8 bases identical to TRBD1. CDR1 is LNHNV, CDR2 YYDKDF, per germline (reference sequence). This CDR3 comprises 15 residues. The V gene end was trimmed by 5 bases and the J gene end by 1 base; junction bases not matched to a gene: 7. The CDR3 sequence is CATSPPGQVSYEQYF. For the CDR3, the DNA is TGTGCCACCAGCCCACCGGGACAGGTGTCCTACGAGCAGTACTTC.

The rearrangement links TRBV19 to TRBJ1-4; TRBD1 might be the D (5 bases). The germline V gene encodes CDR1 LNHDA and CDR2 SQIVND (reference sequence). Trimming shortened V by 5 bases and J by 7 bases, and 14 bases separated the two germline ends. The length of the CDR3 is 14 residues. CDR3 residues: CASSVSGRGEKLFF. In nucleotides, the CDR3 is TGTGCCAGTAGTGTCTCAGGGAGGGGTGAAAAACTGTTTTTT.

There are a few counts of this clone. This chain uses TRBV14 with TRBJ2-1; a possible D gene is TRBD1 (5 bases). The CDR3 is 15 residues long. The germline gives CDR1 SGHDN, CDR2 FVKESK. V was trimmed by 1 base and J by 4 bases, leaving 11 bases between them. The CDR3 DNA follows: TGTGCCAGCAGCCAAGGAACAGGAGTTTACAATGAGCAGTTCTTC. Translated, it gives CASSQGTGVYNEQFF.

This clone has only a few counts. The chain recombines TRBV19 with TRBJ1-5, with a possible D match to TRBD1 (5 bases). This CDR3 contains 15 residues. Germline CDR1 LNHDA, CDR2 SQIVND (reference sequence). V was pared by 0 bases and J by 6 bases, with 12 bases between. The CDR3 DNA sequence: TGTGCCAGTAGTATAGAGGGAGGGGTCATTCAGCCCCAGCATTTT. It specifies CASSIEGGVIQPQHF.

DNA for the CDR3: TGTGCCAGCTCACCACAGGGAGCAGTAACGTGGAACACTGAAGCTTTCTTT. It codes for CASSPQGAVTWNTEAFF. The V call is TRBV18, the J call TRBJ1-1; D is unclear. The germline gives CDR1 KGHSH, CDR2 LQKENI. Trimming took 1 base from V and 1 from J, leaving 16 bases between them. This CDR3 has 17 amino acids.

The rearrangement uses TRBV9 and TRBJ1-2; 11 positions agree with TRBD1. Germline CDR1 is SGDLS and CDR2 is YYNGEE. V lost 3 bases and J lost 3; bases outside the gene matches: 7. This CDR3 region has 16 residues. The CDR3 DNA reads TGTGCCAGCAGCGGGGAGGGGGACAGGGGGGACTATGGCTACACCTTC. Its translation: CASSGEGDRGDYGYTF.

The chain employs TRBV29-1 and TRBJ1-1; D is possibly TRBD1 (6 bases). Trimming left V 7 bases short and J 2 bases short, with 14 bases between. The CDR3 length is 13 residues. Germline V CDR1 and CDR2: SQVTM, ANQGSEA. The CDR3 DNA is TGCAGCGCCCCCGGGACAATAAACACTGAAGCTTTCTTT. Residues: CSAPGTINTEAFF. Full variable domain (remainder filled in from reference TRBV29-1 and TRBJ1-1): SAVISQKPSRDICQRGTSLTIQCQVDSQVTMMFWYRQQPGQSLTLIATANQGSEATYESGFVIDKFPISRPNLTFSTLTVSNMSPEDSSIYLCSAPGTINTEAFFGQGTRLTVV.

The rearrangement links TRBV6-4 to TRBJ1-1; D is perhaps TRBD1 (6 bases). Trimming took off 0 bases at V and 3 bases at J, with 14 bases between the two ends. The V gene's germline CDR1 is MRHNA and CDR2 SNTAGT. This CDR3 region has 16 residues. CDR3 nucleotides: TGTGCCAGCAGTGACTCCTCGTCGACAGGACACACTGAAGCTTTCTTT. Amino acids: CASSDSSSTGHTEAFF.

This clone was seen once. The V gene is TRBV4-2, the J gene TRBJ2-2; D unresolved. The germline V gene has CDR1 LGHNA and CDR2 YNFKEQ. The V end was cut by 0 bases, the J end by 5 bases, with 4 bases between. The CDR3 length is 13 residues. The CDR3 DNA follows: TGTGCCAGCAGCCAAGACGAGACCGGGGAGCTGTTTTTT. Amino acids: CASSQDETGELFF.

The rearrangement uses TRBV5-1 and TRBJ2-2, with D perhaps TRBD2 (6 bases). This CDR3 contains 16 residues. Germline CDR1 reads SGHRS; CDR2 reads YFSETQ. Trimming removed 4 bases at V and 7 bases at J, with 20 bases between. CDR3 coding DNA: TGCGCCAGCAGCGTCTCGGGGGTGGCCCTCGGCGGGGAGCTGTTTTTT. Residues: CASSVSGVALGGELFF.

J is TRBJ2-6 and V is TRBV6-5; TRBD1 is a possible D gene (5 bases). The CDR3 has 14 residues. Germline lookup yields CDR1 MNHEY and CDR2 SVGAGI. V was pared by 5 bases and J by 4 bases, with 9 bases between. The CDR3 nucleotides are TGTGCCAGCAGTAGGGGTCTGGGGGCCAACGTCCTGACTTTC. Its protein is CASSRGLGANVLTF.

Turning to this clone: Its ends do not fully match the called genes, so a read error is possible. The CDR3, as DNA: TGTGCCAGTAGATACCTGGACACCTTAAGTTTT. Translated, it gives CASRYLDTLSF. V and J are TRBV19 and TRBJ1-4; possible D gene TRBD1, 5 bases. Germline CDR1 is LNHDA and CDR2 is SQIVND (reference sequence). The CDR3 covers 11 residues. The whole variable domain, remainder taken from reference TRBV19 and TRBJ1-4, is DGGITQSPKYLFRKEGQNVTLSCEQNLNHDAMYWYRQDPGQGLRLIYYSQIVNDFQKGDIAEGYSVSREKKESFPLTVTSAQKNPTAFYLCASRYLDTLSFGSGTQLSVL.

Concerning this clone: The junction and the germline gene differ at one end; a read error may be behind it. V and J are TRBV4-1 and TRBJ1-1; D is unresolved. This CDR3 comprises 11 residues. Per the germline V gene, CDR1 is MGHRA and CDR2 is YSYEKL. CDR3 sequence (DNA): TGCGCCAGCAGCCAAGATCGCGAGCTAGCCTTT. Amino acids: CASSQDRELAF.

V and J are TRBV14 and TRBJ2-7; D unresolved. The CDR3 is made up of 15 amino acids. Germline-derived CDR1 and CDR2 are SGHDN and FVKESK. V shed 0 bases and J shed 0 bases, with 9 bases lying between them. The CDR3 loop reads CASSQDQVHSYEQYF. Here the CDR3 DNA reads TGTGCCAGCAGCCAAGATCAGGTTCACTCCTACGAGCAGTACTTC. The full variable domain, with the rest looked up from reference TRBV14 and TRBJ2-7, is EAGVTQFPSHSVIEKGQTVTLRCDPISGHDNLYWYRRVMGKEIKFLLHFVKESKQDESGMPNNRFLAERTGGTYSTLKVQPAELEDSGVYFCASSQDQVHSYEQYFGPGTRLTVT.

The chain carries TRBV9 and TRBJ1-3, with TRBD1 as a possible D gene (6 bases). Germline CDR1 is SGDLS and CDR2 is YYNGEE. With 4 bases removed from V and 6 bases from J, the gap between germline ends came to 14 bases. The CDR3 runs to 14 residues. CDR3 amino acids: CASSRAGAANTIYF. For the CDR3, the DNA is TGTGCCAGCAGCCGTGCGGGGGCAGCAAACACCATATATTTT. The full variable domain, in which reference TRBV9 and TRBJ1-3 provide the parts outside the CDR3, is DSGVTQTPKHLITATGQRVTLRCSPRSGDLSVYWYQQSLDQGLQFLIQYYNGEERAKGNILERFSAQQFPDLHSELNLSSLELGDSALYFCASSRAGAANTIYFGEGSWLTVV.

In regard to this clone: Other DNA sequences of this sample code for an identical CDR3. The CDR3 DNA sequence: TGTGCCAGTAGTACTAGCGGGGGCACAGATACGCAGTATTTT. Translating it yields CASSTSGGTDTQYF. The chain combines TRBV19 with TRBJ2-3; 9 bases map to TRBD2. Germline-derived CDR1 and CDR2 are LNHDA and SQIVND (reference sequence). The CDR3 extends over 14 amino acids. V lost 4 bases, J lost 1 base, and 0 bases stayed unmatched.

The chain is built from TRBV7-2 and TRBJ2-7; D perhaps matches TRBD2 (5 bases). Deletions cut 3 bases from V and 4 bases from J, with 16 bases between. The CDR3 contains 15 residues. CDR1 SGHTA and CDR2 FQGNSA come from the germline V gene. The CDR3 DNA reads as TGTGCCAGCAGCTTTGGACTTCCGCGTGGGTACGAGCAGTACTTC. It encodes CASSFGLPRGYEQYF.

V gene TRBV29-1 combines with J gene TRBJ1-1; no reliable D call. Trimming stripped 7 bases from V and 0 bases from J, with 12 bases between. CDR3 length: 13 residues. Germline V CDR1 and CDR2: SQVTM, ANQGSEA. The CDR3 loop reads CSAAALVNTEAFF. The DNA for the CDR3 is TGCAGCGCCGCGGCGTTGGTGAACACTGAAGCTTTCTTT.